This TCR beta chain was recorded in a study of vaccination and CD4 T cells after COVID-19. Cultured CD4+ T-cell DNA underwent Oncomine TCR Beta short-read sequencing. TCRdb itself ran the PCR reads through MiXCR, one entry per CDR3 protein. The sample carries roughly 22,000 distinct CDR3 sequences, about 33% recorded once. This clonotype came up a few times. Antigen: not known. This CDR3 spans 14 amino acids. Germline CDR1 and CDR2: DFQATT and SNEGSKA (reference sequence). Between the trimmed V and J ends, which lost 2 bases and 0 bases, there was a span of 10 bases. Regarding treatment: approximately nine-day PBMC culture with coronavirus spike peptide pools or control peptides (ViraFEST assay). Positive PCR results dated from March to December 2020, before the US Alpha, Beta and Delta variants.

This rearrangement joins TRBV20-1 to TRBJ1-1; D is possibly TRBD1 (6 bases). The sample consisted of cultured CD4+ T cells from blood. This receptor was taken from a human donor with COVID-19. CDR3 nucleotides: TGCAGTGCTAGACAGGGGACGTTGAACACTGAAGCTTTCTTT. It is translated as CSARQGTLNTEAFF.